This TCR beta chain emerged from a study of T-cell memory formation after mild COVID-19. Broader study findings: Contracting clones from day 15 to 85 showed balanced CD4/CD8; later expanders favored CD4+. Chiefly within CM and EM were the contracting CD4+ clones; CD8+ ones were within EMRA. The SARS-CoV-2 specificity of second-wave clones reaching peak at day 37 remained unverified.

TCRdb reprocessed the 5' RACE reads via MiXCR and lists one record per CDR3 protein. The sample consists of approximately 400,000 distinct CDR3 sequences, roughly 18% of them appearing once. Points on this clonotype: The antigen is undetermined.

The V end was cut by 0 bases, the J end by 8 bases, with 11 bases between. CDR1 and CDR2 from the germline V gene are LNHNV and YYDKDF (reference sequence). The CDR3 is 14 amino acids. The sample was PBMCs or a T cell subset sorted from them (not recorded which). The clonotype originates from a man between 18 and 29 years old who had mild COVID-19 (a few samples of this study predate the infection). Cell type and time point are not known. This chain joins TRBV15 and TRBJ2-4; D may be TRBD1 or TRBD2 (5 bases each). CDR3 nucleotide sequence: TGTGCCACCAGCAGAGAAGGGACGGTATACATTCAGTACTTC. Translated, it gives CATSREGTVYIQYF.